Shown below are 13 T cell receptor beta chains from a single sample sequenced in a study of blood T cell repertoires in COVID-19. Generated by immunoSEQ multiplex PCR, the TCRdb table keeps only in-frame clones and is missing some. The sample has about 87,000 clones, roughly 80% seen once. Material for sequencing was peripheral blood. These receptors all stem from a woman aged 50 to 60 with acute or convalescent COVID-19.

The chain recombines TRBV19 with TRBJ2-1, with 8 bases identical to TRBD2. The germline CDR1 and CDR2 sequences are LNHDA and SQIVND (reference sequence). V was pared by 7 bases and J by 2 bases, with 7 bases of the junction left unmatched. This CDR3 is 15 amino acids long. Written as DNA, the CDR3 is TGTGCCAGTAACGACGGACTAGCAGCCTACAATGAGCAGTTCTTC. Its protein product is CASNDGLAAYNEQFF.

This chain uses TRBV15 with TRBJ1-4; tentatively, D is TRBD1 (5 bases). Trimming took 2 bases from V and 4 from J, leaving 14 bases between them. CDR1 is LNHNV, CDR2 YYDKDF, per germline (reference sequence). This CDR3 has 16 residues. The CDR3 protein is CATSRRDDRDNEKLFF. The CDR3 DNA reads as TGTGCCACCAGCAGACGAGACGACAGAGATAATGAAAAACTGTTTTTT.

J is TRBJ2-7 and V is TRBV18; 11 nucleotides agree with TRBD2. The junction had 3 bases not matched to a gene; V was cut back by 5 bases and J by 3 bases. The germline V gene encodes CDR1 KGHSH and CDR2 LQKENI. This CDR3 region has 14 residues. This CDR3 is CASSDGTSGYEQYF. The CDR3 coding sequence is TGTGCCAGCTCAGATGGGACTAGCGGCTACGAGCAGTACTTC.

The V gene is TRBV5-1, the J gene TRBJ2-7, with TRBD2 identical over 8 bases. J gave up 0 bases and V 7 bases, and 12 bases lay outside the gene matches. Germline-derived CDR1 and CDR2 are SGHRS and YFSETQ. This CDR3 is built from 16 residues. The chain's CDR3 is CASQAGGAGSSYEQYF. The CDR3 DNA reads TGCGCCAGCCAGGCGGGAGGCGCAGGTAGCTCCTACGAGCAGTACTTC.

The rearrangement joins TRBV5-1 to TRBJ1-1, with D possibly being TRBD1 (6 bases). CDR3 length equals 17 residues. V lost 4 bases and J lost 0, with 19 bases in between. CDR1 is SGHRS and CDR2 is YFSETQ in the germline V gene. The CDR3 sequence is CASSGEPNRALNTEAFF. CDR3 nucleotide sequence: TGCGCCAGCAGCGGCGAACCCAACAGGGCACTGAACACTGAAGCTTTCTTT.

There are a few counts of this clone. CDR3 coding DNA: TGTGCCAGCAGCTTCCTCGGGACAGGGGGCGGAAACACCATATATTTT. It specifies CASSFLGTGGGNTIYF. This rearrangement joins TRBV7-2 to TRBJ1-3; 12 nucleotides match TRBD1. The germline gives CDR1 SGHTA, CDR2 FQGNSA. Trimming took 3 bases from V and 4 from J; bases not matched to a gene: 4. The CDR3 loop spans 16 amino acids.

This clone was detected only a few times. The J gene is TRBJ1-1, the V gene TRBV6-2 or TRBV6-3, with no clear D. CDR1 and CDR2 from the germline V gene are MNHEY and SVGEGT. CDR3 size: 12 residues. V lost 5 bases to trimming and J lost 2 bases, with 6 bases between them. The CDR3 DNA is TGTGCCAGCAGTGATAGTAACACTGAAGCTTTCTTT. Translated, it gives CASSDSNTEAFF.

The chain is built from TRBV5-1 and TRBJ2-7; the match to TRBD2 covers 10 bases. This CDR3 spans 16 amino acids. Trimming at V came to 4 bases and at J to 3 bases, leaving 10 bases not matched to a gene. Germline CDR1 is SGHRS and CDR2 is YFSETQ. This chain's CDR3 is CASSPQGSSGGYEQYF. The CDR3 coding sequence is TGCGCCAGCAGCCCCCAGGGGTCTAGCGGGGGCTACGAGCAGTACTTC.

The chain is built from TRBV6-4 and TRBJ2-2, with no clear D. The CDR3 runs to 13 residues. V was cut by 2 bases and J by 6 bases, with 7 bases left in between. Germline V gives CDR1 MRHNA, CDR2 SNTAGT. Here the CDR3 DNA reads TGTGCCAGCAGTGACCAAGAGTCCGGGGAGCTGTTTTTT. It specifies CASSDQESGELFF.

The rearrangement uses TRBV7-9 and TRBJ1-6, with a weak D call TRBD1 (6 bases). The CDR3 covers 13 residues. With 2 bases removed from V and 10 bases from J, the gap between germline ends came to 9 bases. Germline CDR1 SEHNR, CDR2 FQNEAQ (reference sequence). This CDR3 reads CASSLSGDSPLHF. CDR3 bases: TGTGCCAGCAGCTTATCAGGGGACTCACCCCTCCACTTT.

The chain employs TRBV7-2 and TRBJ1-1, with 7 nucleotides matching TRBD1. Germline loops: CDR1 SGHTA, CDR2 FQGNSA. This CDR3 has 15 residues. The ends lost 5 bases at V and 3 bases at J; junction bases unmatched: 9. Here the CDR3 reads CASSPRTGLYTEAFF. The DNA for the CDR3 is TGTGCCAGCAGCCCCCGGACAGGACTGTACACTGAAGCTTTCTTT.

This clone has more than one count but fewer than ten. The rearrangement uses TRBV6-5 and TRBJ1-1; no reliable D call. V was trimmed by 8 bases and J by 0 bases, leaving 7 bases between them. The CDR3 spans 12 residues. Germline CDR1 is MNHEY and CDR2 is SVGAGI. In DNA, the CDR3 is TGTGCCAGCGGCGGAATGAACACTGAAGCTTTCTTT. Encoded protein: CASGGMNTEAFF.

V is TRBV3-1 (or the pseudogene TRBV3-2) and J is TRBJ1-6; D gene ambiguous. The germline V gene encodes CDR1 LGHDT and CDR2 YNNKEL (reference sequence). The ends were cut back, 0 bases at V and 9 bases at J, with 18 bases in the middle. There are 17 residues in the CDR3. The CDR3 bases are TGTGCCAGCAGCCAAGACGGGTCTATCCTATCTACTTCACCCCTCCACTTT. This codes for CASSQDGSILSTSPLHF.